Given below is one TCR beta chain in context. Its specificity is unknown. Germline loops: CDR1 SGHNT, CDR2 YYREEE (reference sequence). Trimming removed 4 bases at V and 0 bases at J, with 13 bases between. The CDR3 has 15 amino acids. This entry comes from a study of cytomegalovirus exposure and HLA in healthy donors. Study overall: When roughly 420 donors were genotyped, roughly four fifths of them were found to fall in the Caucasian-associated ancestry cluster. The study, taken as a whole, reports: Later work associated roughly 15,000 TCR beta sequences with HLA alleles at 0.05 false discovery rate. Follow-up analysis seemed to connect common viral pathogens with several of the most significant clusters identified.

PCR amplification relied on 60 Vbeta primers (plus 13 Jbeta primers). Assay used: immunoSEQ multiplex PCR; TCRdb lists only in-frame clones, some missing. The table records 200,000 to 300,000 clones, around 76% of them present only once. The sequencing sample was made of PBMCs. The clonotype was recovered from a woman aged 40 to 50 in good health and CMV-seropositive. The rearrangement uses TRBV5-4 and TRBJ1-1; possible D gene TRBD1, 6 bases. The CDR3, as DNA: TGTGCCAGCAGCCTACCCGGGACAATGAACACTGAAGCTTTCTTT. Translating it yields CASSLPGTMNTEAFF.